This note documents a single T cell receptor (beta chain) sequence. These data originate in a study of blood T cell repertoires in COVID-19. The CDR3 consists of 14 residues. With 4 bases clipped from V and 7 bases from J, the junction kept 9 bases outside the gene matches. Germline V gene lookup returns CDR1 SGHVS and CDR2 FQNEAQ. Data came from immunoSEQ multiplex PCR; TCRdb stores just in-frame clones and leaves some out. The sample includes about 110,000 clones, over 65% seen only once; the top ten take 18%. This clonotype was obtained from a woman aged 60-70 years with acute or convalescent COVID-19. Sequencing was done on a sample of peripheral blood. The chain combines TRBV7-8 with TRBJ1-1, with 7 bases aligning to TRBD1. The CDR3 DNA reads as TGTGCCAGCAGCTATAGGACAGGTCCCTTTGAAGCTTTCTTT. Its translation: CASSYRTGPFEAFF.